Below are 17 T cell receptor beta chains sequenced from a single sample in a study of blood T cell repertoires in COVID-19. TCRdb's copy holds only in-frame clones and misses some; the assay was immunoSEQ multiplex PCR. The table has approximately 200,000 clones, over 75% seen once. Material for sequencing was PBMCs or T cells enriched from blood (not recorded which). The receptors originated from a man aged 30-40 years in a cohort exposed to, infected with or recovered from COVID-19 (not recorded which).

V usage is TRBV6-5 and J usage is TRBJ1-2, with a weak D call TRBD1 (5 bases). This CDR3 is built from 13 residues. Germline V gives CDR1 MNHEY, CDR2 SVGAGI. The germline V and J ends were trimmed by 6 bases and 6 bases, with 14 bases remaining between them. Here the CDR3 reads CASSYRGPDGYTF. CDR3 DNA: TGTGCCAGCAGCTATAGGGGTCCGGATGGCTACACCTTC.

The chain employs TRBV28 and TRBJ2-1, with D possibly being TRBD1 (5 bases). V lost 2 bases and J 2 bases, leaving 31 bases between the germline ends. CDR1 and CDR2 from the germline V gene are MDHEN and SYDVKM. This CDR3 is 22 amino acids long. CDR3 sequence reads: CASSLPPRFTESIRATYNEQFF. CDR3 nucleotides: TGTGCCAGCAGTTTACCCCCACGTTTCACGGAATCCATCAGGGCTACCTACAATGAGCAGTTCTTC.

The chain uses TRBV18 and TRBJ1-5; TRBD1 agrees at 9 bases. The V and J ends lost 3 bases and 4 bases, in that order; junction bases with no gene match: 10. The V gene's germline CDR1 is KGHSH and CDR2 LQKENI. The CDR3 length is 17 residues. CDR3 in DNA: TGTGCCAGCTCACCCGGTAGTTACAGGGGGCCTAATCAGCCCCAGCATTTT. Its protein is CASSPGSYRGPNQPQHF.

The V call is TRBV9, the J call TRBJ1-2; 8 nucleotides agree with TRBD1. The CDR3 sequence is 17 residues long. The germline CDR1 and CDR2 sequences are SGDLS and YYNGEE. After removal of 6 bases from V and 5 bases from J, the junction contained 18 bases not matched to a gene. The CDR3, as DNA: TGTGCCAGCACCAGTAGGGGGGAGGAGACAGGGGATTATGGCTACACCTTC. It is translated as CASTSRGEETGDYGYTF.

The genes are TRBV28 and TRBJ2-7; 8 nucleotides agree with TRBD1. Germline trimming cut 6 bases from V and 1 base from J; bases unmatched to any gene: 8. The CDR3 consists of 15 residues. CDR1 MDHEN and CDR2 SYDVKM come from the germline V gene. The CDR3, as DNA: TGTGCCAGCAGATCGTCAGGGGGCGATTCCTACGAGCAGTACTTC. Translated: CASRSSGGDSYEQYF. Drawing the rest from reference TRBV28 and TRBJ2-7, the complete variable domain is DVKVTQSSRYLVKRTGEKVFLECVQDMDHENMFWYRQDPGLGLRLIYFSYDVKMKEKGDIPEGYSVSREKKERFSLILESASTNQTSMYLCASRSSGGDSYEQYFGPGTRLTVT.

The genes are TRBV11-2 and TRBJ2-7; 7 bases align to TRBD2. CDR1 and CDR2 (germline): SGHAT, FQNNGV. J lost 5 bases, V lost 0 bases, and 7 bases had no gene match. The length of the CDR3 is 15 residues. CDR3 protein: CASSLDRSSGNEQYF. DNA for the CDR3: TGTGCCAGCAGCTTAGATCGTTCTAGCGGCAACGAGCAGTACTTC. The complete variable domain, with remaining parts taken from reference TRBV11-2 and TRBJ2-7, reads EAGVAQSPRYKIIEKRQSVAFWCNPISGHATLYWYQQILGQGPKLLIQFQNNGVVDDSQLPKDRFSAERLKGVDSTLKIQPAKLEDSAVYLCASSLDRSSGNEQYFGPGTRLTVT.

The gene calls are TRBV13 and TRBJ2-1; 9 bases line up with TRBD1. J gave up 7 bases and V 5 bases, and 3 bases lay outside the gene matches. The V gene's germline CDR1 is PRHDT and CDR2 FYEKMQ (reference sequence). The CDR3 covers 13 residues. Here the CDR3 reads CASSNRGRNEQFF. The CDR3 bases are TGTGCCAGCAGCAACAGGGGGCGGAATGAGCAGTTCTTC.

The V call is TRBV19, the J call TRBJ2-6, with D tentatively TRBD2 (5 bases). V was shortened by 3 bases and J by 0 bases, with 12 bases between the two germline ends. The CDR3 contains 17 residues. Germline lookup yields CDR1 LNHDA and CDR2 SQIVND (reference sequence). The CDR3 sequence is CASSMRDFGSGANVLTF. CDR3 coding DNA: TGTGCCAGTAGTATGAGGGATTTCGGCTCTGGGGCCAACGTCCTGACTTTC.

The genes are TRBV6-1 and TRBJ1-6; perhaps TRBD1 as D (6 bases). V lost 1 base to trimming and J lost 0 bases, with 19 bases between them. The CDR3 totals 20 residues. Germline V gene data show CDR1 as MNHNS and CDR2 as SASEGT. Written as DNA, the CDR3 is TGTGCCAGCAGTGAAGTATACAGCCACAGGGAGAGCTCCTATAATTCACCCCTCCACTTT. As protein: CASSEVYSHRESSYNSPLHF.

The chain combines TRBV2 with TRBJ1-1; 8 bases fit TRBD1. Germline CDR1 and CDR2: SNHLY and FYNNEI. CDR3 length equals 14 residues. V lost 4 bases to trimming and J lost 5 bases; unmatched junction nucleotides: 6. The CDR3 loop is CASSVWTGNTEAFF. DNA for the CDR3: TGTGCCAGCAGTGTTTGGACAGGGAATACTGAAGCTTTCTTT.

This clone was counted once. The V gene is TRBV19, the J gene TRBJ2-5, with TRBD2 identical over 9 bases. Germline assignment: CDR1 LNHDA and CDR2 SQIVND (reference sequence). The V and J ends lost 3 bases and 4 bases, in that order; junction bases with no gene match: 6. The CDR3 runs to 15 residues. The CDR3 coding sequence is TGTGCCAGTAGTATTATCGGCGGGAGGGGAGAGACCCAGTACTTC. The encoded protein is CASSIIGGRGETQYF.

The V and J genes are TRBV11-2 and TRBJ1-1, with 10 bases matching TRBD1. Germline CDR1 and CDR2: SGHAT and FQNNGV. V was clipped by 5 bases and J by 7 bases; unmatched bases: 10. The CDR3 totals 15 residues. CDR3 loop: CASSVPGTGVHEAFF. CDR3 nucleotides: TGTGCCAGCAGCGTACCCGGGACAGGGGTTCATGAAGCTTTCTTT.

The V gene is TRBV5-6, the J gene TRBJ1-6; D unresolved. V was cut by 4 bases and J by 8 bases, with 19 bases left in between. The germline V gene has CDR1 SGHDT and CDR2 YYEEEE. The CDR3 totals 16 residues. CDR3 residues: CASSPAGAGSDSPLHF. CDR3 nucleotides: TGTGCCAGCAGCCCGGCGGGCGCGGGATCCGATTCACCCCTCCACTTT.

Ten or more counts support this clone. The rearrangement joins TRBV7-9 to TRBJ2-7; perhaps TRBD2 as D (6 bases). With 2 bases removed from V and 0 bases from J, the gap between germline ends came to 11 bases. The V gene's germline CDR1 is SEHNR and CDR2 FQNEAQ (reference sequence). This CDR3 contains 15 residues. CDR3 sequence reads: CASSLRDGSSYEQYF. The CDR3 region has the DNA TGTGCCAGCAGCTTACGGGACGGGAGCTCCTACGAGCAGTACTTC.

This sequence joins TRBV19 and TRBJ1-1; D not certain. Germline CDR1 LNHDA, CDR2 SQIVND (reference sequence). This CDR3 contains 14 residues. V was cut by 3 bases and J by 4 bases, with 12 bases left in between. The CDR3 region is CASSMAGVGTEAFF. The CDR3 coding sequence is TGTGCCAGTAGTATGGCCGGGGTTGGCACTGAAGCTTTCTTT.

This chain links TRBV5-3 with TRBJ1-6; maybe TRBD1 (5 bases). TRBV5-3 is reported as an ORF; its role is uncertain. Between the trimmed V and J ends, which lost 0 bases and 6 bases, there was a span of 7 bases. This CDR3 comprises 14 residues. The CDR3 protein is CARSLGQLNSPLHF. CDR3 nucleotides: TGTGCCAGAAGCTTGGGACAGCTTAATTCACCCCTCCACTTT.

This clone occurred once. J is TRBJ2-7 and V is TRBV29-1; perhaps TRBD1 as D (6 bases). The V end lost 5 bases, the J end lost 2 bases, and 16 bases lay between the germline ends. CDR3 length equals 14 residues. In germline, CDR1 is SQVTM, CDR2 ANQGSEA. The CDR3 loop reads CSVRSTGYTYEQYF. In DNA, the CDR3 is TGCAGCGTTCGATCGACAGGTTATACCTACGAGCAGTACTTC.